The entry that follows covers one TCR beta chain sequence. The data are from a study of T cell responses to AZD1222 COVID-19 vaccine. Some clones are missing from TCRdb's copy, which holds only in-frame ones; the method was immunoSEQ multiplex PCR. The sample records 85,000 to 90,000 clones, around nine tenths being singletons. Germline CDR1 reads LGHNA; CDR2 reads YSLEER. The CDR3 is 14 residues long. V lost 0 bases to trimming and J lost 7 bases, with 12 bases between them. Specimen: peripheral blood, collected 28 days after the second AZD1222 dose. The V and J genes are TRBV4-3 and TRBJ1-2, with D tentatively TRBD1 (6 bases). The TCR was taken from an adult who received the AZD1222 COVID-19 vaccine. The CDR3: CASSQDRGAGGYTF. In DNA form, the CDR3 reads TGCGCCAGCAGCCAAGATCGGGGGGCGGGTGGCTACACCTTC.